What follows are 16 T cell receptor beta chains derived from one specimen sequenced in a study of blood T cells in healthy people across ages. Together with a sample-barcoded 5' primer, a J-beta primer mix was included in a second PCR lasting about 7 to 12 cycles. TCRdb re-derived calls from the 5' RACE reads in MiXCR, one entry per CDR3 protein. The sample yields more than 700,000 distinct CDR3 sequences, roughly 50% seen once. The material sequenced was blood. The receptors shown here come from a man aged 80 or over in good health.

This clonotype was seen a handful of times. CDR3: CSVPGQPEAFF. Here the CDR3 DNA reads TGCAGCGTTCCCGGACAGCCTGAAGCTTTCTTT. The rearrangement uses TRBV29-1 and TRBJ1-1; weak D call: TRBD1 (6 bases). Germline CDR1 SQVTM, CDR2 ANQGSEA. The CDR3 has 11 residues. V dropped 5 bases and J dropped 6 bases, with 10 bases sitting between them.

The J gene is TRBJ2-1, the V gene TRBV20-1; D remains unclear. CDR1 is DFQATT, CDR2 SNEGSKA, per germline (reference sequence). The CDR3 covers 11 residues. V lost 8 bases to trimming and J lost 9 bases, with 14 bases between them. CDR3 in amino acids: CSSRALVEQFF. The CDR3 nucleotides are TGCAGTTCGAGAGCCCTAGTTGAGCAGTTCTTC.

V and J are TRBV7-9 and TRBJ2-4, with a tentative D call TRBD1 (5 bases). Trimming cost V 1 base and J 2 bases, with 6 bases left between them. This CDR3 is 14 amino acids long. In germline, CDR1 is SEHNR, CDR2 FQNEAQ (reference sequence). CDR3: CASSLDRTKNIQYF. The CDR3 DNA is TGTGCCAGCAGCTTAGACAGGACCAAAAACATTCAGTACTTC.

V is TRBV12-3 or TRBV12-4 and J is TRBJ1-1; TRBD1 matches 8 bases. Losses at the gene ends were 6 bases for V and 0 bases for J; bases not matched to a gene: 9. The CDR3 runs 16 residues. DNA for the CDR3: TGTGCCAGCAGGCCAGGGGGCGGACATATGAACACTGAAGCTTTCTTT. It translates to CASRPGGGHMNTEAFF.

This clonotype occurred a few times. CDR3 coding DNA: TGCAGCGTCGCCGACCACCCAGATACGCAGTATTTT. It encodes CSVADHPDTQYF. The chain is built from TRBV29-1 and TRBJ2-3; D not certain. Trimming shortened V by 6 bases and J by 4 bases, and 11 bases separated the two germline ends. CDR1 and CDR2 (germline): SQVTM, ANQGSEA. The CDR3 runs to 12 residues.

The V call is TRBV10-3, the J call TRBJ2-1; D remains unclear. The germline gives CDR1 ENHRY, CDR2 SYGVKD. The CDR3 length is 13 residues. The V end lost 6 bases, the J end lost 0 bases, and 6 bases lay between the germline ends. Written as DNA, the CDR3 is TGTGCCATCAGCCCCAGCTCCTACAATGAGCAGTTCTTC. Encoded protein: CAISPSSYNEQFF.

A few counts support this clonotype. The chain joins TRBV11-2 to TRBJ2-3, with 9 nucleotides matching TRBD1. The junction had 20 bases not matched to a gene; V was cut back by 5 bases and J by 14 bases. The length of the CDR3 is 16 residues. CDR1 SGHAT and CDR2 FQNNGV come from the germline V gene. CDR3 region: CASSPGQGVLGRYAYF. The CDR3 DNA reads TGTGCCAGCAGCCCGGGACAGGGCGTTCTAGGTAGATACGCGTATTTT.

The chain is built from TRBV7-3 and TRBJ2-1, with 9 bases fitting TRBD1. The J segment lost 6 bases and the V segment lost 4 bases, leaving 7 bases of the junction unmatched. Germline lookup yields CDR1 SGHTA and CDR2 FQGTGA. The length of the CDR3 is 15 residues. CDR3 in DNA: TGTGCCAGCAGCTGGGACGGGACAGGGTTCAATGAGCAGTTCTTC. Amino acids: CASSWDGTGFNEQFF. The complete variable domain, with remaining parts taken from reference TRBV7-3 and TRBJ2-1, reads GAGVSQTPSNKVTEKGKYVELRCDPISGHTALYWYRQSLGQGPEFLIYFQGTGAADDSGLPNDRFFAVRPEGSVSTLKIQRTERGDSAVYLCASSWDGTGFNEQFFGPGTRLTVL.

V usage is TRBV9 and J usage is TRBJ1-2; D possibly corresponds to TRBD1 (5 bases). The V gene's germline CDR1 is SGDLS and CDR2 YYNGEE. This CDR3 region has 14 residues. V was shortened by 0 bases and J by 4 bases, with 10 bases between the two germline ends. The CDR3 bases are TGTGCCAGCAGCGTAGGGGACGGGGGCTATGGCTACACCTTC. Protein product: CASSVGDGGYGYTF.

The chain couples TRBV27 to TRBJ1-2; D not certain. Germline loops: CDR1 MNHEY, CDR2 SMNVEV (reference sequence). Trimming left V 8 bases short and J 2 bases short, with 15 bases between. This CDR3 has 14 amino acids. The CDR3 reads CASAYLGPNYGYTF. The CDR3 nucleotides are TGTGCCAGCGCTTATTTGGGTCCCAACTATGGCTACACCTTC.

The chain has TRBV20-1 and TRBJ2-1, with unresolved D. Trimming removed 0 bases from V and 13 bases from J, with 10 bases in between. Germline-derived CDR1 and CDR2 are DFQATT and SNEGSKA (reference sequence). The length of the CDR3 is 11 residues. The CDR3, as DNA: TGCAGTGCTAGAGACAGAACGACCCAGTTCTTC. Translated: CSARDRTTQFF.

This chain uses TRBV25-1 with TRBJ2-1; D not certain. CDR3 length: 16 residues. Germline CDR1 MGHDK, CDR2 SYGVNS. V dropped 3 bases and J dropped 3 bases, with 15 bases sitting between them. The CDR3, as DNA: TGTGCCAGCAGTGACAGAGAGACGGATTACTACAATGAGCAGTTCTTC. It encodes CASSDRETDYYNEQFF.

This clonotype showed up many times. V gene TRBV5-1 combines with J gene TRBJ1-1; D gene uncertain. Germline CDR1 SGHRS, CDR2 YFSETQ. V lost 0 bases to trimming and J lost 7 bases, with 16 bases between them. This CDR3 is 15 amino acids long. The CDR3 reads CASSLALGGQFEAFF. The CDR3 nucleotides are TGCGCCAGCAGCTTGGCCCTGGGCGGTCAATTTGAAGCTTTCTTT. The whole variable domain, remainder taken from reference TRBV5-1 and TRBJ1-1, is KAGVTQTPRYLIKTRGQQVTLSCSPISGHRSVSWYQQTPGQGLQFLFEYFSETQRNKGNFPGRFSGRQFSNSRSEMNVSTLELGDSALYLCASSLALGGQFEAFFGQGTRLTVV.

The J gene is TRBJ1-2, the V gene TRBV6-1, with D hard to call. The CDR3 totals 16 residues. Trimming pared 4 bases from V and 3 bases from J, leaving 18 bases between. Germline CDR1 and CDR2: MNHNS and SASEGT. The CDR3, as DNA: TGTGCCAGCAGTGGGTCACGGTTATCAATCGACTATGGCTACACCTTC. Encoded protein: CASSGSRLSIDYGYTF.

V gene TRBV5-1 combines with J gene TRBJ1-2; 10 positions agree with TRBD1. The V segment lost 0 bases and the J segment 4 bases; nucleotides outside the gene matches: 3. The germline V gene encodes CDR1 SGHRS and CDR2 YFSETQ. The CDR3 is made up of 15 amino acids. Here the CDR3 reads CASSLAGTGVYGYTF. CDR3 sequence (DNA): TGCGCCAGCAGCTTGGCCGGGACAGGGGTCTATGGCTACACCTTC.

A few counts support this clonotype. This chain uses TRBV5-1 with TRBJ2-1; no clear D. Trimming took off 1 base at V and 11 bases at J, with 7 bases between the two ends. Germline V lookup: CDR1 SGHRS, CDR2 YFSETQ. The CDR3 runs to 11 residues. The CDR3 loop reads CASSLSGQQFF. The CDR3, as DNA: TGCGCCAGCAGCTTGTCAGGACAGCAGTTCTTC.